The 15 T cell receptor beta chains listed next were all sequenced from one sample in a study of T cell repertoires in cytomegalovirus infection. MiXCR was run by TCRdb on the reads, yielding one entry per CDR3 protein. The profile covers approximately 70,000 distinct CDR3 sequences, with roughly 20% appearing a single time and approximately 79% taken by the ten largest. Their antigens are not known. The sequenced material came from PBMCs, sequenced either directly or after in vitro stimulation (not recorded which). These receptors came from a human donor in good health (CMV status not recorded). Some clones in this sample may be carry-over from other donors' samples.

The table lists this clonotype with a few counts. V gene TRBV7-2 combines with J gene TRBJ1-1; no definite D call. V was shortened by 5 bases and J by 8 bases, with 18 bases between the two germline ends. The germline gives CDR1 SGHTA, CDR2 FQGNSA. The CDR3 is 14 residues long. Here the CDR3 reads CASSGGRFGREAFF. The DNA for the CDR3 is TGTGCCAGCAGCGGAGGGCGATTTGGGCGAGAAGCTTTCTTT.

The rearrangement joins TRBV19 to TRBJ2-2; 9 bases agree with TRBD1. Germline loops: CDR1 LNHDA, CDR2 SQIVND (reference sequence). CDR3 length: 14 residues. J was trimmed by 7 bases and V by 6 bases; bases with no gene match: 6. The CDR3: CASSRDRANGELFF. CDR3 sequence (DNA): TGTGCCAGTAGCCGGGACAGGGCTAACGGGGAGCTGTTTTTT.

Concerning this clonotype itself: A much larger clone sits a single nucleotide away, making a read error possible. This chain connects TRBV12-3 or TRBV12-4 to TRBJ2-6; TRBD1 agrees at 8 bases. V shed 8 bases and J 0 bases; nucleotides not matched to a gene: 12. The CDR3 runs to 18 residues. The CDR3 sequence: CASGKTGEPNSGANVLTF. The CDR3 DNA is TGTGCCAGCGGTAAGACAGGGGAGCCTAACTCTGGGGCCAACGTCCTGACTTTC.

V is TRBV28 and J is TRBJ2-1, with 7 bases matching TRBD1. Per germline, CDR1 MDHEN and CDR2 SYDVKM. This CDR3 is built from 17 residues. Trimming removed 5 bases from V and 5 bases from J; junction bases left unmatched: 15. CDR3 in amino acids: CASSTTGSGSLNNEQFF. CDR3 sequence (DNA): TGTGCCAGCAGTACGACAGGGTCGGGAAGTCTTAACAATGAGCAGTTCTTC.

This clonotype was seen only a few times. A read error may account for a junction end that differs from germline. J is TRBJ2-1 and V is TRBV7-7; the D is unclear. The length of the CDR3 is 13 residues. From germline, CDR1 is SSHAT and CDR2 FNYEAQ (reference sequence). CDR3 sequence reads: CASSSQLEHEQFF. CDR3 DNA: TGTGCTAGCAGCTCCCAACTCGAGCACGAGCAGTTCTTC.

The rearrangement links TRBV7-9 to TRBJ1-2; 8 bases map to TRBD1. This CDR3 is 15 amino acids long. CDR1 is SEHNR, CDR2 FQNEAQ, per germline (reference sequence). V gave up 6 bases and J gave up 2 bases; unmatched junction bases: 8. The CDR3 nucleotides are TGTGCCAGCAGTCCTCAGGGGGCCCGGAACTATGGCTACACCTTC. Translating gives CASSPQGARNYGYTF.

The table lists this clonotype with a few counts. The chain recombines TRBV2 with TRBJ1-4; D is ambiguous. The V end was cut by 8 bases, the J end by 2 bases, with 12 bases between. CDR1 and CDR2 (germline): SNHLY, FYNNEI. The CDR3 totals 14 residues. CDR3 bases: TGTGCCAGCGAGCCGGTTAGGACTAATGAAAAACTGTTTTTT. This sequence encodes CASEPVRTNEKLFF.

The sample holds a few counts of this clonotype. The V call is TRBV27, the J call TRBJ2-1; 8 nucleotides line up with TRBD2. CDR1 and CDR2 from the germline V gene are MNHEY and SMNVEV (reference sequence). CDR3 length equals 15 residues. V dropped 2 bases and J dropped 2; count of bases not matched to a gene: 2. DNA of the CDR3: TGTGCCAGCAGTTTAACTAGCGGACCCTACAATGAGCAGTTCTTC. It encodes CASSLTSGPYNEQFF.

The chain uses TRBV19 and TRBJ2-7; the match to TRBD2 covers 9 bases. Losses at the gene ends were 3 bases for V and 3 bases for J; bases not matched to a gene: 3. This CDR3 comprises 14 residues. Germline V gene sequence: CDR1 LNHDA, CDR2 SQIVND (reference sequence). CDR3 in amino acids: CASSIRAGGYEQYF. In nucleotides, the CDR3 is TGTGCCAGTAGTATTCGAGCGGGGGGCTACGAGCAGTACTTC.

This clonotype occurred many times. This chain links TRBV7-2 with TRBJ1-1; D not resolved. CDR3 length equals 13 residues. With 5 bases removed from V and 5 bases from J, the gap between germline ends came to 12 bases. Germline loops: CDR1 SGHTA, CDR2 FQGNSA. CDR3: CASSELQGTEAFF. DNA of the CDR3: TGTGCCAGCAGCGAACTCCAAGGGACTGAAGCTTTCTTT.

V and J are TRBV9 and TRBJ2-7, with 11 nucleotides matching TRBD1. The CDR3 totals 15 residues. With 0 bases clipped from V and 2 bases from J, the junction kept 1 base outside the gene matches. From germline, CDR1 is SGDLS and CDR2 YYNGEE. The CDR3 nucleotides read TGTGCCAGCAGCGTAGCGGGACAGGGGGCCTACGAGCAGTACTTC. Residues: CASSVAGQGAYEQYF.

The V gene is TRBV7-2, the J gene TRBJ1-2, with D possibly being TRBD1 (5 bases). This CDR3 has 17 amino acids. Per the germline V gene, CDR1 is SGHTA and CDR2 is FQGNSA. V gave up 1 base and J gave up 8 bases, with 23 bases separating them. CDR3 sequence: CASSLVGRTSTGEGYTF. CDR3 nucleotide sequence: TGTGCCAGCAGCTTAGTGGGGCGGACTTCAACGGGTGAAGGCTACACCTTC.

This clonotype was counted only a few times. The chain is built from TRBV5-4 and TRBJ1-1; 8 positions match TRBD1. This CDR3 contains 16 residues. Trimming cost V 4 bases and J 4 bases; bases outside gene matches: 12. Germline CDR1 SGHNT, CDR2 YYREEE (reference sequence). In nucleotides, the CDR3 is TGTGCCAGCAGCCCGAGCCGATCCACAGGGGGCACTGAAGCTTTCTTT. Residues: CASSPSRSTGGTEAFF.

V usage is TRBV6-5 and J usage is TRBJ1-1; 8 bases are a match to TRBD1. This CDR3 comprises 16 residues. Germline CDR1 reads MNHEY; CDR2 reads SVGAGI. The J segment lost 4 bases and the V segment lost 0 bases, leaving 7 bases of the junction unmatched. The CDR3 spells CASSYSLLDRGTEAFF. The CDR3 DNA reads as TGTGCCAGCAGTTACTCTCTGCTTGACAGGGGCACTGAAGCTTTCTTT.

This clonotype was detected ten times or more. The gene calls are TRBV7-2 and TRBJ1-2; D gene ambiguous. Germline CDR1 SGHTA, CDR2 FQGNSA. Trimming left V 2 bases short and J 5 bases short, with 6 bases between. The CDR3 sequence is 12 residues long. The DNA of the CDR3 is TGTGCCAGCAGCTTAACCAGTTATGGCTACACCTTC. Translating it yields CASSLTSYGYTF.